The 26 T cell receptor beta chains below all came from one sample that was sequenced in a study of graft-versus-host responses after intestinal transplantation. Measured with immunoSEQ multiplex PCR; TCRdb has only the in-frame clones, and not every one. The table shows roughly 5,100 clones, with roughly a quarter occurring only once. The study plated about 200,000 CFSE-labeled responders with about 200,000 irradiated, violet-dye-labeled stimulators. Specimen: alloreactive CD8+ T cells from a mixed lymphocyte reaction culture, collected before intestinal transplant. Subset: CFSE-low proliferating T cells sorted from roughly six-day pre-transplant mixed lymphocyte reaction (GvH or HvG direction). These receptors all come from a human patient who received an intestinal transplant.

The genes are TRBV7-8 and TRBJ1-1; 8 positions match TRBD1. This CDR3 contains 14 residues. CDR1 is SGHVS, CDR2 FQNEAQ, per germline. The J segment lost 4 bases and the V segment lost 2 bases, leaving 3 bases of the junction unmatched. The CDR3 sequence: CASSLYGQGTEAFF. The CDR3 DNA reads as TGTGCCAGCAGCTTATATGGACAGGGCACTGAAGCTTTCTTT.

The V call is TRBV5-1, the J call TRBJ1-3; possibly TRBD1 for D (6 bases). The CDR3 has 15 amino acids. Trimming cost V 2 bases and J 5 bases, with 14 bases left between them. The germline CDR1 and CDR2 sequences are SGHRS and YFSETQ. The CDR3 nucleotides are TGCGCCAGCAGCTTAGTAGCAGGGGTTCGAAACACCATATATTTT. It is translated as CASSLVAGVRNTIYF.

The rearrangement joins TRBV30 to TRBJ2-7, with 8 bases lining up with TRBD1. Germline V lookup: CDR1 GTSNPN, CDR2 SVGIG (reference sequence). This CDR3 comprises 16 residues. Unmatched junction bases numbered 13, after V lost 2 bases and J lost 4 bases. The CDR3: CAWSSFTGQVRYEQYF. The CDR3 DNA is TGTGCCTGGAGTTCCTTCACGGGACAGGTCAGATACGAGCAGTACTTC.

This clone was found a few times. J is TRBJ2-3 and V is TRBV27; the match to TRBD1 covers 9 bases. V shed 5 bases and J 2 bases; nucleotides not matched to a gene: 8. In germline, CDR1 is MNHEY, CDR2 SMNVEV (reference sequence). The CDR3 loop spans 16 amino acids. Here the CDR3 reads CASSLYGTGLTDTQYF. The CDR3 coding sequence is TGTGCCAGCAGTCTTTACGGGACAGGGCTCACAGATACGCAGTATTTT.

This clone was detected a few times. The CDR3 bases are TGTGCCAGCAGTGTACCCGGGACCGTCCGACTCTACGAGCAGTACTTC. It encodes CASSVPGTVRLYEQYF. V and J are TRBV6-1 and TRBJ2-7; D is tentatively TRBD1 or TRBD2 (5 bases each). The CDR3 spans 16 residues. The V end was cut by 4 bases, the J end by 3 bases, with 19 bases between. Germline values: CDR1 MNHNS, CDR2 SASEGT.

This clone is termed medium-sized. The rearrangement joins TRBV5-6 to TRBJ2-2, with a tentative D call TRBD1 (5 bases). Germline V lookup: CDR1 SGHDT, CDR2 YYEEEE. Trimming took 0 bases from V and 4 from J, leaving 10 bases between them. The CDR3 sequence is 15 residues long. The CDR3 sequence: CASSLAPGSTGELFF. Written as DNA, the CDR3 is TGTGCCAGCAGCTTGGCCCCAGGGTCCACCGGGGAGCTGTTTTTT. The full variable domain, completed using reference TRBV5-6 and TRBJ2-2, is DAGVTQSPTHLIKTRGQQVTLRCSPKSGHDTVSWYQQALGQGPQFIFQYYEEEERQRGNFPDRFSGHQFPNYSSELNVNALLLGDSALYLCASSLAPGSTGELFFGEGSRLTVL.

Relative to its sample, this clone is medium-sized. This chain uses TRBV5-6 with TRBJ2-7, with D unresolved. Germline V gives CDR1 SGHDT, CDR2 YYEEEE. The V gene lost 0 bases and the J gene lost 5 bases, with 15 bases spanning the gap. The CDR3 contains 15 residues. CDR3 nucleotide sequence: TGTGCCAGCAGCTTGGGGTGGGCTGCTGGGAACGAGCAGTACTTC. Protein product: CASSLGWAAGNEQYF.

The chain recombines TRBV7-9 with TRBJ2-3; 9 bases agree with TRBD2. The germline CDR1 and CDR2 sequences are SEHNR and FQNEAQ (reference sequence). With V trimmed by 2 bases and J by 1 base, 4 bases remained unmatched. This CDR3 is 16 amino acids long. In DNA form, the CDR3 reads TGTGCCAGCAGCTTATTGGTAGCGGGAGGCACAGATACGCAGTATTTT. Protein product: CASSLLVAGGTDTQYF.

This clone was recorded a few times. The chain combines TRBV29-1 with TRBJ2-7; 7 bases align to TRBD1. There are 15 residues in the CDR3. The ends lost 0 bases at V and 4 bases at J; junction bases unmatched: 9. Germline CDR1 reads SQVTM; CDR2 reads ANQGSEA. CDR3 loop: CSVEDGEGQPYEQYF. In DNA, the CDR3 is TGCAGCGTTGAAGACGGCGAGGGACAGCCTTACGAGCAGTACTTC.

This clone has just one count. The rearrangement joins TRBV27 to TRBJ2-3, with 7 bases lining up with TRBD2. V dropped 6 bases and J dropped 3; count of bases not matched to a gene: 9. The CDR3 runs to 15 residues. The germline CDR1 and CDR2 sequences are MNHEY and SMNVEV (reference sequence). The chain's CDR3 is CASRRGLVGTDTQYF. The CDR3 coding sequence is TGTGCCAGCAGGCGCGGACTAGTCGGTACAGATACGCAGTATTTT.

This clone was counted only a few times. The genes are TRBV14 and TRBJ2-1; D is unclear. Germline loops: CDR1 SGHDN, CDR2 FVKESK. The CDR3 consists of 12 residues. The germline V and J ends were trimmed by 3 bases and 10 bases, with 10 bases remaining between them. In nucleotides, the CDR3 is TGTGCCAGCAGCCAGAACTTTAAAGAGCAGTTCTTC. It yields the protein CASSQNFKEQFF.

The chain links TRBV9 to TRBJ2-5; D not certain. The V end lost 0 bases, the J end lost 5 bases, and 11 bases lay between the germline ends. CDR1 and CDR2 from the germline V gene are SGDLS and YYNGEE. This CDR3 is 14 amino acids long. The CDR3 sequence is CASSVDGLSETQYF. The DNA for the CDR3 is TGTGCCAGCAGCGTAGATGGCCTATCTGAGACCCAGTACTTC.

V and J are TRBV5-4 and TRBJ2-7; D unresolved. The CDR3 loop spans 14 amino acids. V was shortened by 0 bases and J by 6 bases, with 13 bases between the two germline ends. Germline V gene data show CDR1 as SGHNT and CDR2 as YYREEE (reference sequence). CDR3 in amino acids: CASSLVVPAGEQYF. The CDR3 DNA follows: TGTGCCAGCAGCTTGGTTGTCCCGGCAGGCGAGCAGTACTTC.

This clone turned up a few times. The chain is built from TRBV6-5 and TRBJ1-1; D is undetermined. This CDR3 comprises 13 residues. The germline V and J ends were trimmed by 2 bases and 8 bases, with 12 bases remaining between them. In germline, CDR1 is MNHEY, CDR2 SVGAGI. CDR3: CASSYRAALEAFF. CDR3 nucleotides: TGTGCCAGCAGTTACCGGGCAGCTTTAGAAGCTTTCTTT.

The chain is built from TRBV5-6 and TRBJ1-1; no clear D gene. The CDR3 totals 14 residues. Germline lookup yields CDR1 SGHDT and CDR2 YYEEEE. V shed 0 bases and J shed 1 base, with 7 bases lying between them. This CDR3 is CASSLGRQNTEAFF. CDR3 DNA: TGTGCCAGCAGCTTGGGGCGCCAGAACACTGAAGCTTTCTTT.

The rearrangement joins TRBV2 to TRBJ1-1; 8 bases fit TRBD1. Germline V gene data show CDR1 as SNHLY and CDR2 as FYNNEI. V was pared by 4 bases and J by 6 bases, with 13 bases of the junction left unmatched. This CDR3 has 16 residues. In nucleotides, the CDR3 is TGTGCCAGCAGTGGACAGGGGTTTTCAATCTGGGCTGAAGCTTTCTTT. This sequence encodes CASSGQGFSIWAEAFF. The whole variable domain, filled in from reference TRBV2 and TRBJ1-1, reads EPEVTQTPSHQVTQMGQEVILRCVPISNHLYFYWYRQILGQKVEFLVSFYNNEISEKSEIFDDQFSVERPDGSNFTLKIRSTKLEDSAMYFCASSGQGFSIWAEAFFGQGTRLTVV.

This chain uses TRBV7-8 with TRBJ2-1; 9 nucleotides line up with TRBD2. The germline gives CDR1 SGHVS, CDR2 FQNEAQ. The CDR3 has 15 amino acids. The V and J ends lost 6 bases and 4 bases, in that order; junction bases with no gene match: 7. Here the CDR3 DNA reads TGTGCCAGCAGTCAACTAGCGGGCGAATACAATGAGCAGTTCTTC. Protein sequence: CASSQLAGEYNEQFF.

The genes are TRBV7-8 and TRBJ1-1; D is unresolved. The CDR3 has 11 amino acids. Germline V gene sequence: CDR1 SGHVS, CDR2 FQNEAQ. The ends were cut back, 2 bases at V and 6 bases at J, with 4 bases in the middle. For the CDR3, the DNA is TGTGCCAGCAGCTTAATCGCTGAAGCTTTCTTT. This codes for CASSLIAEAFF. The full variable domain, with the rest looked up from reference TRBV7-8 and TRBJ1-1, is GAGVSQSPRYKVAKRGQDVALRCDPISGHVSLFWYQQALGQGPEFLTYFQNEAQLDKSGLPSDRFFAERPEGSVSTLKIQRTQQEDSAVYLCASSLIAEAFFGQGTRLTVV.

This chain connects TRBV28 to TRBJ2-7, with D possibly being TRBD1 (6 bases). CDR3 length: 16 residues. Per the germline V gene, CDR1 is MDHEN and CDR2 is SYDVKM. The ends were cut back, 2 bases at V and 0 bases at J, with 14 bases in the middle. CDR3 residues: CASSLRPRDNSYEQYF. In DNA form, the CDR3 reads TGTGCCAGCAGTTTACGACCCAGGGACAACTCCTACGAGCAGTACTTC.

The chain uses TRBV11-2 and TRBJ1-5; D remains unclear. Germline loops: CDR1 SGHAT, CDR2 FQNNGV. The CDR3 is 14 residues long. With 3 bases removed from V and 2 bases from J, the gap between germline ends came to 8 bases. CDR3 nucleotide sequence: TGTGCCAGCAGCTTCTCCCAGGGCAATCAGCCCCAGCATTTT. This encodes CASSFSQGNQPQHF.

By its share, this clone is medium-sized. In nucleotides, the CDR3 is TGTGCCAGCAGCAGGCCGACAGGGATCTACGAGCAGTACTTC. Protein: CASSRPTGIYEQYF. V and J are TRBV21-1 and TRBJ2-7; the DNA was not compared with TRBD1, the D call given in the table. TRBV21-1 is a known pseudogene. The CDR3 has 14 residues.

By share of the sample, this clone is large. CDR3 loop: CASRSDRAGGIYEQYF. CDR3 DNA: TGTGCCAGCAGATCAGATCGGGCGGGAGGGATCTACGAGCAGTACTTC. The chain is built from TRBV11-3 and TRBJ2-7, with 9 positions matching TRBD2. Germline V gene data show CDR1 as SGHNT and CDR2 as YENEEA. The V and J ends lost 6 bases and 3 bases, in that order; junction bases with no gene match: 12. The CDR3 contains 16 residues. Full variable domain (outside the CDR3, taken from reference TRBV11-3 and TRBJ2-7): EAGVVQSPRYKIIEKKQPVAFWCNPISGHNTLYWYLQNLGQGPELLIRYENEEAVDDSQLPKDRFSAERLKGVDSTLKIQPAELGDSAVYLCASRSDRAGGIYEQYFGPGTRLTVT.

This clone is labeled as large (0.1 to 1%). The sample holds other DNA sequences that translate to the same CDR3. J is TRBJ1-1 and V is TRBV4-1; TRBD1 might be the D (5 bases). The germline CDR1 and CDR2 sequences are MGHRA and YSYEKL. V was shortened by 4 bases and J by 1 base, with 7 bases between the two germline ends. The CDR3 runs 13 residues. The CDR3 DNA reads TGCGCCAGCAGCCTGCAGGGGAACACTGAAGCTTTCTTT. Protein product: CASSLQGNTEAFF.

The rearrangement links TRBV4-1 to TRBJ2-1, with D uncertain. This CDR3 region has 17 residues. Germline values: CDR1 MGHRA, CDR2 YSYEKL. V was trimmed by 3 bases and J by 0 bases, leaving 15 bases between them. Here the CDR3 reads CASSHDGPTYSYNEQFF. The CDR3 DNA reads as TGCGCCAGCAGCCACGATGGACCGACGTACTCCTACAATGAGCAGTTCTTC.

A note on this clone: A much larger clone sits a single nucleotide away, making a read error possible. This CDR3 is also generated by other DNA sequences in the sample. The CDR3 region has the DNA TGTGCCAGCAGTGAAGCGCATTGGGGGGCAGGAAACACCATATATTTT. Translated, it gives CASSEAHWGAGNTIYF. This chain connects TRBV6-1 to TRBJ1-3; TRBD1 is a possible D gene (6 bases). The CDR3 is 16 amino acids. Trimming took off 0 bases at V and 4 bases at J, with 13 bases between the two ends. Looked up from germline, CDR1 is MNHNS and CDR2 is SASEGT.

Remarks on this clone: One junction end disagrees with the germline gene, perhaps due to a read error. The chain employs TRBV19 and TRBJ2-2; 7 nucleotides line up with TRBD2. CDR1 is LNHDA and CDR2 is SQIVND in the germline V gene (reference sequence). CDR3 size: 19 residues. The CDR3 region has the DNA TGTGCCAGTAGTATCGGGCAGCGGGGCTGGGAGTCAATACACCGGGGAGCTGTTTTT. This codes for CASSIGQRGWESIHRGAVF.